This T cell receptor (beta chain) was recorded in a study of blood T cell repertoires in COVID-19 (dated by TCRdb to 2018 to 2020). Broadly, across the study: Collaborator samples came from the United States, Italy and Spain and covered acute and convalescent phases of COVID-19. The prospective study material was composed of cDNA or gDNA derived from T cells, B-cell-depleted T cells, or PBMCs. Subjects who had been exposed to COVID-19, were actively infected with it, or had recovered from it provided the deeply sampled blood TCRbeta repertoires that made up the dataset. The repertoires were released in a freely available public database meant as a resource for research on the immune response to SARS-CoV-2. The samples were drawn from two sources: the first 160 participants of the ongoing ImmuneRACE study, and about 1,300 subjects contributed by 6 global collaborators. The sample metadata nearly always contained a de-identified subject ID, COVID-19 status, age in years and sex. Where HLA class I and class II types were available, the types were taken from metadata supplied by the sample provider, not from assay-based typing. Broad study findings and their caveats: The quantity of clinical and demographic metadata differed by source and by participant and was supplied without curation.

V is shortened by 0 bases, J by 1 base, and the region joining them spans 15 bases. Its CDR3 holds 18 amino acids, cysteine through phenylalanine. Just the 54-base CDR3 DNA is kept, in frame starting at base 1. CDR1 LGHNA and CDR2 YNFKEQ were looked up in the germline V gene. Each collaborating institution followed its own protocols to collect whole blood in K2EDTA tubes. For TCRbeta analysis, collaborators shipped samples as frozen whole blood, isolated PBMCs, or DNA extracted from either of those sample types. The immunoSEQ Assay, a bias-controlled multiplex PCR, was used to amplify TCRbeta CDR3 regions from genomic DNA. Processing in the source paper ran as follows. Within the assay, amplification of reference gene primers was used to estimate how many nucleated cells each sample contained. Sequence reads were collapsed and filtered to measure the absolute abundance of every unique TCRbeta CDR3 rearrangement. For each sample, productive Simpson clonality was calculated as the square root of Simpson's diversity index over productive rearrangements. Entries here come from immuneACCESS through TCRdb and include only in-frame sequences with V and J called. Some clones fail to appear in such tables; in the studies checked, an unresolved V gene covers under half of the shortfall, and the cause of the remainder is unknown. Clonal size and the V and J genes are those of that table, whereas D and trimming came from the DNA. Present in this sample are 68,000 or so clones, nearly 85% of which were seen just once. The top ten clonotypes cover roughly 39% of the sample.

This clone was detected only once. This clone's antigen is unknown. No base quality values were provided; no much bigger clone lies one nucleotide off. The specimen sequenced was peripheral blood. The receptor was isolated from a human donor in a cohort sampled during active COVID-19. The chain is made from TRBV4-2 and TRBJ1-4, with the D gene too uncertain to name. The DNA reads as follows: TGTGCCAGCAGCCAAGATTTCGGGGAATGGAGAACTAATGAAAAACTGTTTTTT. It translates as CASSQDFGEWRTNEKLFF.